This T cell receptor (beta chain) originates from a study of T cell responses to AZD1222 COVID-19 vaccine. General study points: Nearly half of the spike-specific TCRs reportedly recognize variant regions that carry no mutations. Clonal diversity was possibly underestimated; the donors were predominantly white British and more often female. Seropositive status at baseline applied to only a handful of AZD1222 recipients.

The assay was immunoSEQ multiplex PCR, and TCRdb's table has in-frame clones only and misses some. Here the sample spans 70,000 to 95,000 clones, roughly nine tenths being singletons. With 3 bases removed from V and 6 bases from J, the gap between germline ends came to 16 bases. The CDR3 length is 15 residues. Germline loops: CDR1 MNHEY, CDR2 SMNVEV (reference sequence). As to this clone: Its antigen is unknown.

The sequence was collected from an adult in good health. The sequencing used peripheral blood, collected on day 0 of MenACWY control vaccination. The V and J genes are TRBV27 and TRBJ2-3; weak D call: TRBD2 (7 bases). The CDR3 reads CASSFRGGAGDTQYF. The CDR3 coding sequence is TGTGCCAGCAGTTTTCGAGGGGGGGCCGGTGATACGCAGTATTTT.